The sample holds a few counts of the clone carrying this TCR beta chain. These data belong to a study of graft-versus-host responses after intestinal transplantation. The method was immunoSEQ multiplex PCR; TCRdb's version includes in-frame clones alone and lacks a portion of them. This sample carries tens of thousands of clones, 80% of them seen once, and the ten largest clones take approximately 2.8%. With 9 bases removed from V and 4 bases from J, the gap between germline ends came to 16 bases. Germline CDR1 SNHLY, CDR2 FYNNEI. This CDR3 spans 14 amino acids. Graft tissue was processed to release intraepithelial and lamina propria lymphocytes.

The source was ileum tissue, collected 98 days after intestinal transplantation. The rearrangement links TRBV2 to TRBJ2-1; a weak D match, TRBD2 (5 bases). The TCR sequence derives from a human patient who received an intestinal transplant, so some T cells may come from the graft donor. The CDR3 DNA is TGTGCCAGTTCCGTGTCTAGCCATTACAATGAGCAGTTCTTC. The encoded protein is CASSVSSHYNEQFF.